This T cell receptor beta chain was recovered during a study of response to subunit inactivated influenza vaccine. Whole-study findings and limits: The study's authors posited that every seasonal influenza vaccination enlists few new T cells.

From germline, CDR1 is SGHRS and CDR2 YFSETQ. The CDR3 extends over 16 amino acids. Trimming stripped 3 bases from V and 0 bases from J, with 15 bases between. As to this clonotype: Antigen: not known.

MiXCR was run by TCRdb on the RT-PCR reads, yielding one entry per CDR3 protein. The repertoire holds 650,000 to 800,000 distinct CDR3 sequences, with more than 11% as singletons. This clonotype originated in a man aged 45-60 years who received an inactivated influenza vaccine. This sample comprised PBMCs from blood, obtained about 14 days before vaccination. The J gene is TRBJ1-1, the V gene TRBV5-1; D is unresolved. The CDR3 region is CASSSYNMGMNTEAFF. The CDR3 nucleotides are TGCGCCAGCAGCTCGTATAATATGGGAATGAACACTGAAGCTTTCTTT.